The rows below give T cell receptor beta chains drawn from one sample of a study of blood T cell repertoires in COVID-19. Repertoires were generated with immunoSEQ multiplex PCR, while TCRdb's copy carries only in-frame clones and drops some. The profile shows about 200,000 clones, 84% of them singletons. Material: peripheral blood. These receptors were collected from a human donor in a cohort sampled during active COVID-19. The conserved cysteine and the conserved F or W are not part of the CDR3 here. The D gene is left open where the match is weak. Clone size is stated in some rows and not others, as once, few, many or a class when expanded.

TRBJ2-3,-,-,TRBV5-4,12,ASSLSVGTDTQY
TRBJ2-7,TRBD2,-,TRBV30,12,AWSVGLASYEQY
TRBJ2-7,TRBD2,few,TRBV29-1,11,SVERGASYEQY
TRBJ2-7,TRBD1,-,TRBV28,14,ASSGGQGMSSYEQY
TRBJ2-2,TRBD2,-,TRBV15,13,ATSRQTSGTGELF
TRBJ2-1,-,-,TRBV10-1,11,ASSPSLYNEQF
TRBJ1-2,TRBD1,-,TRBV6-6,11,ASSYSKDRGYT
TRBJ1-2,TRBD1,-,TRBV5-1,11,ASSPTGPYGYT
TRBJ2-5,-,-,TRBV12-3/TRBV12-4,9,ASSRLETQY
TRBJ2-7,TRBD1,-,TRBV6-1,14,ASSAYRTGVTYEQY
TRBJ1-2,TRBD1,-,TRBV28,14,ASRSRDRGTNYGYT
TRBJ2-1,TRBD1,-,TRBV28,10,ASSAQGDEQF
TRBJ1-5,-,-,TRBV30,12,AWNRQASNQPQH
TRBJ1-1,-,-,TRBV6-5,12,ASSYAAHRAEAF